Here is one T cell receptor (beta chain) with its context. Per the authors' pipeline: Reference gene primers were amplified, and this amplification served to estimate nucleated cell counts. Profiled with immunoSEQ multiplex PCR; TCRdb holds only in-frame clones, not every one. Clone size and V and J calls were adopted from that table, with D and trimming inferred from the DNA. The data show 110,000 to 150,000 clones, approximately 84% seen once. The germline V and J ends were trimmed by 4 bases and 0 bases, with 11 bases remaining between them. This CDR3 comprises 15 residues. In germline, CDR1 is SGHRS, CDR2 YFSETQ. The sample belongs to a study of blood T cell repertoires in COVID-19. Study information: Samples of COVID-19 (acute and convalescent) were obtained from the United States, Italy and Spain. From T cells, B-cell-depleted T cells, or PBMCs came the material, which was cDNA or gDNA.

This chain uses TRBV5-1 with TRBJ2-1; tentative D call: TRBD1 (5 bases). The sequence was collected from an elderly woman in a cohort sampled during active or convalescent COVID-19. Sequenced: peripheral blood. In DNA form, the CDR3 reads TGCGCCAGCAGCAAGGGCGACAGCTCCTACAATGAGCAGTTCTTC. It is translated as CASSKGDSSYNEQFF. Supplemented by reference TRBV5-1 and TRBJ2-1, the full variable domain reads KAGVTQTPRYLIKTRGQQVTLSCSPISGHRSVSWYQQTPGQGLQFLFEYFSETQRNKGNFPGRFSGRQFSNSRSEMNVSTLELGDSALYLCASSKGDSSYNEQFFGPGTRLTVL.